A single TCR beta chain is shown here with its context. These data belong to a study of T-cell memory formation after mild COVID-19. Overall study context: Among the donors, TCR clusters were largely specific to each donor.

One entry per CDR3 protein results from TCRdb running MiXCR on the 5' RACE reads. The repertoire has about half a million distinct CDR3 sequences, over 15% of them found once; the top ten carry 9% to 15%. The CDR3 covers 15 residues. CDR1 and CDR2 from the germline V gene are SEHNR and FQNEAQ (reference sequence). The V and J ends lost 5 bases and 3 bases respectively, with 14 bases between them. The receptor was isolated from an adult woman who had mild COVID-19 (a few samples of this study predate the infection). Cell type and time point are not known. Sequences were obtained from PBMCs or a T cell subset sorted from them (not recorded which). The gene calls are TRBV7-9 and TRBJ1-5; a possible D gene is TRBD1 (6 bases). The CDR3, as DNA: TGTGCCAGCAGCCGTACAGGGAGGAACAATCAGCCCCAGCATTTT. Amino acid sequence: CASSRTGRNNQPQHF.